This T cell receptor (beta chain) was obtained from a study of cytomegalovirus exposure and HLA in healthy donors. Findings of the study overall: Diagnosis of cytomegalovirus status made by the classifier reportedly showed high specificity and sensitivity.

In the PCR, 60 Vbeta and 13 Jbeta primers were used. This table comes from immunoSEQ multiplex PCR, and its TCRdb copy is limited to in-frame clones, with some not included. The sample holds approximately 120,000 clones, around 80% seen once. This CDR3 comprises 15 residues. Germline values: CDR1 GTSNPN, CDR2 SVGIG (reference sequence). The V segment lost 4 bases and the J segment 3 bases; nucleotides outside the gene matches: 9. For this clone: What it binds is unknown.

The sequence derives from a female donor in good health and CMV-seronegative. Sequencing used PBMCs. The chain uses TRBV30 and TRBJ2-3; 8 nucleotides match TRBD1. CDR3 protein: CAWILGQGRTDTQYF. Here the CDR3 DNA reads TGTGCCTGGATATTAGGACAGGGACGAACAGATACGCAGTATTTT.